This T cell receptor (beta chain) appears in the sequencing data of a study of CD8+ T cells in alopecia areata. The length of the CDR3 is 15 residues. The V and J ends lost 3 bases and 2 bases, in that order; junction bases with no gene match: 5. Looked up from germline, CDR1 is SGDLS and CDR2 is YYNGEE. Extraction of RNA preceded its reverse transcription into cDNA, which served as the sequencing template. The data were produced by immunoSEQ multiplex PCR, yet TCRdb's version contains in-frame clones alone and is incomplete. The table has 150,000 to 180,000 clones, around half seen once. J is TRBJ2-7 and V is TRBV9, with TRBD2 matching 10 bases. This sequence originates from a human donor with alopecia areata. The sequencing here drew on CD8+ T cells sorted from blood, taken at week 0. CDR3 sequence: CASSASGGGTYEQYF. In DNA, the CDR3 is TGTGCCAGCAGCGCTAGCGGGGGAGGAACCTACGAGCAGTACTTC.